These 13 T cell receptor beta chains originate from one sample sequenced in a study of glioma-infiltrating T cells after dendritic cell vaccination. Data came from immunoSEQ multiplex PCR; TCRdb stores just in-frame clones and leaves some out. The table has just under 85,000 clones, approximately 90% seen once. Specimen: blood, collected before dendritic cell vaccination. These receptors all stem from a human donor with glioblastoma.

This chain joins TRBV7-3 and TRBJ1-1, with D possibly TRBD1 on 5 matching bases. The V end lost 5 bases, the J end lost 1 base, and 8 bases lay between the germline ends. The CDR3 is made up of 13 amino acids. CDR1 is SGHTA and CDR2 is FQGTGA in the germline V gene. The CDR3 loop is CASSRDRNTEAFF. Here the CDR3 DNA reads TGTGCCAGCAGCCGCGACAGGAACACTGAAGCTTTCTTT.

This clone was counted once. The junction differs from germline at one of its ends, possibly a read error. Within the sample, other DNA sequences also encode this same CDR3. This chain links TRBV5-4 with TRBJ1-6; the match to TRBD1 covers 7 bases. Germline assignment: CDR1 SGHNT and CDR2 YYREEE (reference sequence). CDR3 size: 14 residues. The CDR3, as DNA: TGTGCCAGCAGCCTGACAGGGTATAATTCCCCCCTCCACTTT. This codes for CASSLTGYNSPLHF.

The chain carries TRBV6-4 and TRBJ2-3, with TRBD1 identical over 7 bases. After removal of 0 bases from V and 2 bases from J, the junction contained 2 bases not matched to a gene. CDR3 length equals 15 residues. Germline loops: CDR1 MRHNA, CDR2 SNTAGT. CDR3 DNA: TGTGCCAGCAGTGACTCACAGGGGCACACAGATACGCAGTATTTT. It encodes CASSDSQGHTDTQYF.

The chain employs TRBV2 and TRBJ1-3, with D tentatively TRBD1 (6 bases). There are 14 residues in the CDR3. Germline CDR1 SNHLY, CDR2 FYNNEI. Trimming shortened V by 6 bases and J by 1 base, and 10 bases separated the two germline ends. The CDR3 nucleotides read TGTGCCAGCAGGGACAGATCGTCTGGAAACACCATATATTTT. This codes for CASRDRSSGNTIYF. The complete variable domain, with remaining parts taken from reference TRBV2 and TRBJ1-3, reads EPEVTQTPSHQVTQMGQEVILRCVPISNHLYFYWYRQILGQKVEFLVSFYNNEISEKSEIFDDQFSVERPDGSNFTLKIRSTKLEDSAMYFCASRDRSSGNTIYFGEGSWLTVV.

This chain links TRBV5-4 with TRBJ2-7; D is possibly TRBD1 (6 bases). Trimming removed 0 bases from V and 0 bases from J, with 7 bases in between. This CDR3 is 14 amino acids long. Per the germline V gene, CDR1 is SGHNT and CDR2 is YYREEE (reference sequence). The CDR3 protein is CASSLGQVSYEQYF. CDR3 DNA: TGTGCCAGCAGCTTGGGACAGGTCTCCTACGAGCAGTACTTC.

DNA for the CDR3: TGTGCCAGCAGCTTGGCCCCAGGAACGAACACCGGGGAGCTGTTTTTT. Translating it yields CASSLAPGTNTGELFF. The chain carries TRBV5-6 and TRBJ2-2; D not resolved. Between the trimmed V and J ends, which lost 0 bases and 0 bases, there was a span of 9 bases. This CDR3 comprises 16 residues. Germline CDR1 and CDR2: SGHDT and YYEEEE.

This chain links TRBV4-1 with TRBJ2-5, with TRBD1 matching 7 bases. J lost 3 bases, V lost 2 bases, and 9 bases had no gene match. The CDR3 is 16 amino acids. Germline V gene lookup returns CDR1 MGHRA and CDR2 YSYEKL. In DNA, the CDR3 is TGCGCCAGCAGCCAAACCCGAGGGACAGCAGAAGAGACCCAGTACTTC. Translated: CASSQTRGTAEETQYF.

This chain uses TRBV10-3 with TRBJ1-1; D gene ambiguous. The CDR3 has 12 amino acids. Deletions cut 2 bases from V and 3 bases from J, with 4 bases between. Germline assignment: CDR1 ENHRY and CDR2 SYGVKD. CDR3 region: CAISESHTEAFF. The CDR3 bases are TGTGCCATCAGTGAGAGCCACACTGAAGCTTTCTTT.

V usage is TRBV25-1 and J usage is TRBJ1-2, with 7 bases matching TRBD1. The V segment lost 6 bases and the J segment 8 bases; nucleotides outside the gene matches: 6. The CDR3 is 12 amino acids. CDR1 is MGHDK and CDR2 is SYGVNS in the germline V gene. The CDR3 protein is CASRGTVGGYTF. As DNA, the CDR3 is TGTGCCAGCAGAGGGACAGTGGGAGGCTACACCTTC.

V gene TRBV25-1 combines with J gene TRBJ2-5, with D possibly TRBD2 on 7 matching bases. Germline V gene lookup returns CDR1 MGHDK and CDR2 SYGVNS. The CDR3 is 14 residues long. V shed 6 bases and J shed 2 bases, with 13 bases lying between them. The DNA of the CDR3 is TGTGCCAGCAGCCCGGGGAGGGGGCAAGAGACCCAGTACTTC. Amino acids: CASSPGRGQETQYF.

The V gene is TRBV7-2, the J gene TRBJ2-7, with D perhaps TRBD1 (5 bases). CDR1 is SGHTA, CDR2 FQGNSA, per germline. V was cut by 0 bases and J by 6 bases, with 18 bases left in between. The CDR3 is made up of 16 amino acids. The CDR3 DNA follows: TGTGCCAGCAGCTTAGCTTGGACAAGACAGAGCTCCGAGCAGTACTTC. Protein sequence: CASSLAWTRQSSEQYF.

The J gene is TRBJ2-5, the V gene TRBV6-5; 7 nucleotides agree with TRBD2. The CDR3 extends over 15 amino acids. V was clipped by 0 bases and J by 5 bases; unmatched bases: 6. Germline CDR1 is MNHEY and CDR2 is SVGAGI. DNA for the CDR3: TGTGCCAGCAGTTACTCTACCAGCGGGGAGGAGACCCAGTACTTC. Amino acids: CASSYSTSGEETQYF.

The chain is built from TRBV5-1 and TRBJ2-3; TRBD2 matches 10 bases. V was pared by 0 bases and J by 4 bases, with 5 bases of the junction left unmatched. CDR1 and CDR2 from the germline V gene are SGHRS and YFSETQ. The CDR3 sequence is 16 residues long. CDR3 nucleotides: TGCGCCAGCAGCTTGGGTAGCGGGAGGCGCGCAGATACGCAGTATTTT. Translation gives CASSLGSGRRADTQYF.